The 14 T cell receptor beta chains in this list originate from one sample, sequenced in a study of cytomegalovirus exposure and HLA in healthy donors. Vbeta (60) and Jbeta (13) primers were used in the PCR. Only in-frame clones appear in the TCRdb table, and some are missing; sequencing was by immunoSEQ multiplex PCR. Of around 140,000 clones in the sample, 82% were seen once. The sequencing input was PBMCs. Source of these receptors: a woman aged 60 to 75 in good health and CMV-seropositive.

This CDR3 reads CASSMGLAGGSSTDTQYF. CDR3 coding DNA: TGTGCCAGTAGTATGGGGTTAGCGGGAGGGTCTAGCACAGATACGCAGTATTTT. The chain combines TRBV19 with TRBJ2-3; TRBD2 agrees at 11 bases. V lost 3 bases and J lost 0; bases outside the gene matches: 8. CDR1 is LNHDA and CDR2 is SQIVND in the germline V gene (reference sequence). CDR3 length equals 18 residues.

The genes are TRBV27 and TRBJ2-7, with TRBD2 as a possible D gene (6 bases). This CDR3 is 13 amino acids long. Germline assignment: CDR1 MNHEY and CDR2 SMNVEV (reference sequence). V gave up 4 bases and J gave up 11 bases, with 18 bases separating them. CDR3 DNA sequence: TGTGCCAGCAGTTCCCTCCTAGCGCCAGAGAAGTACTTC. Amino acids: CASSSLLAPEKYF.

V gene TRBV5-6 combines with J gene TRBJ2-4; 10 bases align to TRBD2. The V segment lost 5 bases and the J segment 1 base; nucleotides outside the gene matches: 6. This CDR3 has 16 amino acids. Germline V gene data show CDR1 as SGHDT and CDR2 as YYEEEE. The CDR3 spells CASRTLAGDAKNIQYF. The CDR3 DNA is TGTGCCAGCAGGACCCTAGCGGGAGACGCCAAAAACATTCAGTACTTC.

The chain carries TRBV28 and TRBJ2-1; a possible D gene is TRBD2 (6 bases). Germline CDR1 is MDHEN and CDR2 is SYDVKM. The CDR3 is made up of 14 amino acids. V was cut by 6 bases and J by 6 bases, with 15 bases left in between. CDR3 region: CASRGGGPTNEQFF. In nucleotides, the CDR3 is TGTGCCAGCAGGGGAGGCGGTCCTACCAATGAGCAGTTCTTC.

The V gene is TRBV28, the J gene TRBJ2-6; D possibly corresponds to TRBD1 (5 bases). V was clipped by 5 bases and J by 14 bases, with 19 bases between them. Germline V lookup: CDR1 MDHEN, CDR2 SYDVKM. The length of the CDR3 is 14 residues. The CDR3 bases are TGTGCCAGCAGTGAAGGAGCAGGGTACTTTATCCTGACTTTC. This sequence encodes CASSEGAGYFILTF.

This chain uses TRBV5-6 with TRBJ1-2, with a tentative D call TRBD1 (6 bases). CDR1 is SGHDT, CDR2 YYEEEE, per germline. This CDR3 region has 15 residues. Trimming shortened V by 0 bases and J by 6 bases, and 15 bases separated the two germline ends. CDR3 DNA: TGTGCCAGCAGCTTGGACAGGGCCTACGGAGATGGCTACACCTTC. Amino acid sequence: CASSLDRAYGDGYTF.

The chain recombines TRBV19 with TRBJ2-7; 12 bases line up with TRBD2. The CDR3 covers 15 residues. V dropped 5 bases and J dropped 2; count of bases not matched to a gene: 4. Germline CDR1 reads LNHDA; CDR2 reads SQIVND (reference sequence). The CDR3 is CASSVLAGGPYEQYF. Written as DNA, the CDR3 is TGTGCCAGTAGTGTCCTAGCGGGAGGGCCCTACGAGCAGTACTTC.

The CDR3 region has the DNA TGCAGCGTTGTGGGGAGCGATGAGCAGTTCTTC. It translates to CSVVGSDEQFF. The genes are TRBV29-1 and TRBJ2-1; possibly TRBD2 for D (5 bases). Trimming cost V 4 bases and J 8 bases, with 9 bases left between them. Germline CDR1 reads SQVTM; CDR2 reads ANQGSEA. CDR3 length equals 11 residues.

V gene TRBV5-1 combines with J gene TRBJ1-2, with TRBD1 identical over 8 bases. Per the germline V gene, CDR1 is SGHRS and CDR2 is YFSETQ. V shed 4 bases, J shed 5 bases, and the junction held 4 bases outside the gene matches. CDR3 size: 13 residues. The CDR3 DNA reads TGCGCCAGCAGCGCCGGGACAGGATATGGCTACACCTTC. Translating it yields CASSAGTGYGYTF.

The CDR3 spells CSVELLTGDEQYF. Written as DNA, the CDR3 is TGCAGCGTTGAACTCCTCACAGGGGACGAGCAGTACTTC. The genes are TRBV29-1 and TRBJ2-7; 7 nucleotides line up with TRBD1. This CDR3 has 13 amino acids. Germline loops: CDR1 SQVTM, CDR2 ANQGSEA. V shed 2 bases, J shed 5 bases, and the junction held 6 bases outside the gene matches.

The CDR3 protein is CASSFTGTSGYEQYF. In nucleotides, the CDR3 is TGTGCCAGCAGCTTCACAGGGACTAGCGGTTACGAGCAGTACTTC. The rearrangement joins TRBV11-2 to TRBJ2-7; 11 bases are a match to TRBD2. CDR3 length: 15 residues. Germline CDR1 SGHAT, CDR2 FQNNGV. Unmatched junction bases numbered 5, after V lost 3 bases and J lost 4 bases.

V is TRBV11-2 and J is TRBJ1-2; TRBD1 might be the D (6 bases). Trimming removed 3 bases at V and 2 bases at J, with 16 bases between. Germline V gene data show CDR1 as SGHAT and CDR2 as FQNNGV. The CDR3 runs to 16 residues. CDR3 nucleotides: TGTGCCAGCAGCTTGGTGGCAGGACAGATAAACTATGGCTACACCTTC. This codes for CASSLVAGQINYGYTF.

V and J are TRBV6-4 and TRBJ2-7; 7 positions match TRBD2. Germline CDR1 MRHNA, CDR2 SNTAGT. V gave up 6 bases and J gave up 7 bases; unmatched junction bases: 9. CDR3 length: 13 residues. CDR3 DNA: TGTGCCAGCAGCCGGGACTCCGGGGGGGAGCAGTACTTC. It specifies CASSRDSGGEQYF.

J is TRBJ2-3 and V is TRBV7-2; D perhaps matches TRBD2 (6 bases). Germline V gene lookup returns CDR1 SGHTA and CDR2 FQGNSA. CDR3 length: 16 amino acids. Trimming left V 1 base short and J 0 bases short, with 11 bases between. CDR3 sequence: CASSLGRGTSTDTQYF. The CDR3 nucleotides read TGTGCCAGCAGCTTAGGGCGGGGCACTAGCACAGATACGCAGTATTTT.